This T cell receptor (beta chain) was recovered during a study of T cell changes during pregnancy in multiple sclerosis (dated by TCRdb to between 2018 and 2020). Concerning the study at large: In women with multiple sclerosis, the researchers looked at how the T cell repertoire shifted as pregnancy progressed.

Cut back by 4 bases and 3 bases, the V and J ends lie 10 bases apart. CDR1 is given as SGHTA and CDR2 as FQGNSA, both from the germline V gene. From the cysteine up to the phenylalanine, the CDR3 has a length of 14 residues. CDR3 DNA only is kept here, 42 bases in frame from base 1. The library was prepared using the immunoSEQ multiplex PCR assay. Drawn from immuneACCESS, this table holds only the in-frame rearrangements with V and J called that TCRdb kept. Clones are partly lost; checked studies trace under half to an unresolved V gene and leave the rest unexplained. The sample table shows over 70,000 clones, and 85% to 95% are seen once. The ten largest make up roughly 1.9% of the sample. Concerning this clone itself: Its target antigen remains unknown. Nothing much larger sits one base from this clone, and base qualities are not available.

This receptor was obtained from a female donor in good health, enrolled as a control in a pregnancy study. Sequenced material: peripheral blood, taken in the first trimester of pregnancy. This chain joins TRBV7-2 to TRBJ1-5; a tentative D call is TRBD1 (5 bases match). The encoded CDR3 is CASSYGGPNQPQHF. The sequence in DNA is TGTGCCAGCAGCTACGGGGGACCCAATCAGCCCCAGCATTTT. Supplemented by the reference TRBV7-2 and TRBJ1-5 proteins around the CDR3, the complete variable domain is GAGVSQSPSNKVTEKGKDVELRCDPISGHTALYWYRQSLGQGLEFLIYFQGNSAPDKSGLPSDRFSAERTGGSVSTLTIQRTQQEDSAVYLCASSYGGPNQPQHFGDGTRLSIL.